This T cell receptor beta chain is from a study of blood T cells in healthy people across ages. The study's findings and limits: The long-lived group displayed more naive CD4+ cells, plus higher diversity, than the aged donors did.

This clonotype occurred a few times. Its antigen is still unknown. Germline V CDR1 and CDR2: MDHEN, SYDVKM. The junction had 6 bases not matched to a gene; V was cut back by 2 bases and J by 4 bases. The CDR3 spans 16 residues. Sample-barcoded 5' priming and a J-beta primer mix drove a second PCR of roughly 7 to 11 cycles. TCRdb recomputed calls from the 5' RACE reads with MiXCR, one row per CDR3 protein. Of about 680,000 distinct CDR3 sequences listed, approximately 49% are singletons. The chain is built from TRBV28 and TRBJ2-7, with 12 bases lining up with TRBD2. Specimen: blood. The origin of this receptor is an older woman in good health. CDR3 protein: CASSLRRTSGIYEQYF. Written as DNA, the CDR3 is TGTGCCAGCAGTTTACGACGGACTAGCGGGATATACGAGCAGTACTTC.